This is a list of T cell receptor beta chains from one sample in a study of tumor-infiltrating lymphocytes in primary liver carcinoma. One entry per CDR3 protein, called by TCRdb with MiXCR from the multiplex PCR reads. The profile covers some 120,000 distinct CDR3 sequences, with approximately 70% appearing a single time and 9.3% taken by the ten largest. The sample comprised liver tumor tissue from sampling region 1. These receptors all come from a woman aged 60 to 75 with primary liver carcinoma and hepatitis B virus infection. The CDR3 runs from the conserved cysteine through the conserved F or W. The D gene is left open where the match is weak. Size values are once, few and many counts, or a class for expanded clones, and some rows have none.

TRBJ2-7 - TRBV5-1 - CASSPVTCGYEQYF TGCGCCAGCAGCCCGGTTACATGCGGCTACGAGCAGTACTTC
TRBJ2-1 - TRBV11-2 TRBD2 CACSRRLAGGPGEEQFF TGTGCCTGCAGCAGGAGACTAGCGGGAGGGCCGGGGGAGGAGCAGTTTTTC
TRBJ2-7 many TRBV10-2 TRBD2 CASSVAGGAYEQYF TGCGCCAGCAGTGTAGCGGGAGGCGCCTACGAGCAGTACTTC
TRBJ2-5 - TRBV11-2 - CASNHLGETQYF TGTGCCAGCAACCACCTAGGTGAGACCCAGTACTTC
TRBJ2-7 - TRBV11-2 - CASSLDCVSQAGPYEQYF TGCGCCAGCAGCTTAGATTGTGTCAGTCAAGCGGGTCCCTACGAGCAGTACTTT
TRBJ2-3 - TRBV11-3 - CASSQLADMQYF TGTGCCAGCAGCCAGTTGGCAGATATGCAGTATTTT
TRBJ2-1 once TRBV11-3 - CASSLGPGSFSYNEQFF TGTGCCAGCAGCTTAGGTCCCGGGAGTTTTTCCTACAATGAACAGTTCTTC
TRBJ2-1 - TRBV11-2 - CASSLEQMSSYNEQFF TGTGCCAGCAGTTTAGAGCAGATGAGCTCATACAATGAGCAGTTCTTC
TRBJ2-4 many TRBV29-1 TRBD1 CSVESGGSRAKNIQYF TGCAGCGTTGAATCAGGGGGCAGTAGGGCCAAAAACATTCAGTACTTC
TRBJ1-1 - TRBV5-6 TRBD1 CASSPNPRDRGAGTEAFF TGTGCCAGCAGCCCCAACCCCCGGGACAGGGGGGCAGGCACTGAAGCTTTCTTT
TRBJ2-1 few TRBV7-8 TRBD2 CASSLLGGSRHNEQFF TGTGCCAGCAGCTTACTCGGCGGGAGCAGGCATAATGAGCAGTTCTTC
TRBJ1-1 many TRBV6-2/TRBV6-3 - CASSQTVLNTEAFF TGTGCCAGCAGCCAGACAGTTTTGAACACTGAAGCTTTCTTT
TRBJ2-7 many TRBV6-2/TRBV6-3 - CASSYGLYEQYF TGTGCCAGCAGTTACGGGTTATACGAGCAGTACTTC
TRBJ2-1 - TRBV11-1 - CACSFGRYNEQSF TGTGCCTGCAGCTTCGGCAGGTACAATGAGCAGTCCTTC
TRBJ2-2 - TRBV11-3 - CASSFPFAGELFF TGTGCCAGCAGCTTTCCCTTCGCCGGGGAGCTGTTTTTT
TRBJ2-3 - TRBV21-1 - CASSKEAPAAGKLADTQYF TGTGCCAGCAGCAAAGAAGCACCGGCAGCGGGAAAGTTGGCAGATACGCAGTATTTT